This is a list of T cell receptor beta chains from one sample in a study of T cells after posttransplantation cyclophosphamide. Measured with immunoSEQ multiplex PCR; TCRdb has only the in-frame clones, and not every one. The data show approximately 23,000 clones, approximately 97% seen once. The sample consisted of naive CD4+ T cells sorted from PBMCs. The receptors stem from a man aged 50 to 59 in good health, CMV-negative, and a related stem cell transplant donor. CDR3s include the opening cysteine and the closing phenylalanine or tryptophan. D genes are given only for firm matches. A clone size is listed for some rows: how often the clone was seen (once, few, many), or a class if it is expanded.

d_call: TRBD2
v_call: TRBV11-2
cdr3_length: 16
j_call: TRBJ2-7
clone_size: once
cdr3_aa: CASSSMGSGPYYEQYF
cdr3_nt: TGTGCCAGCAGCTCCATGGGTAGCGGGCCTTACTACGAGCAGTACTTC

d_call: NA
v_call: TRBV6-5
cdr3_length: 14
j_call: TRBJ1-2
clone_size: NA
cdr3_aa: CASSGWGHGYGYTF
cdr3_nt: TGTGCCAGCTCCGGTTGGGGGCATGGCTATGGCTACACCTTC

d_call: NA
v_call: TRBV2
cdr3_length: 14
j_call: TRBJ1-4
clone_size: once
cdr3_aa: CASSEREGSEKLFF
cdr3_nt: TGTGCCAGCAGTGAACGGGAGGGCAGTGAAAAACTGTTTTTT

d_call: NA
v_call: TRBV15
cdr3_length: 16
j_call: TRBJ1-5
clone_size: once
cdr3_aa: CATSRQTIRGNQPQHF
cdr3_nt: TGTGCCACCAGCAGACAGACAATTAGGGGGAACCAGCCCCAGCATTTT

d_call: TRBD1
v_call: TRBV18
cdr3_length: 15
j_call: TRBJ1-1
clone_size: NA
cdr3_aa: CASSSGTGGLTEAFF
cdr3_nt: TGTGCCAGCTCATCCGGGACAGGGGGCCTCACTGAAGCTTTCTTT

d_call: NA
v_call: TRBV5-6
cdr3_length: 14
j_call: TRBJ2-3
clone_size: NA
cdr3_aa: CASSFSGTPSAQYF
cdr3_nt: TGTGCCAGCAGCTTCTCCGGGACACCCTCGGCGCAGTATTTT

d_call: TRBD1
v_call: TRBV27
cdr3_length: 16
j_call: TRBJ2-2
clone_size: NA
cdr3_aa: CASSYTGGINTGELFF
cdr3_nt: TGTGCCAGCAGTTACACAGGGGGAATAAACACCGGGGAGCTGTTTTTT

d_call: TRBD2
v_call: TRBV5-1
cdr3_length: 12
j_call: TRBJ2-2
clone_size: NA
cdr3_aa: CASTRGAGELFF
cdr3_nt: TGCGCCAGCACGCGGGGGGCCGGGGAGCTGTTTTTT

d_call: TRBD1
v_call: TRBV18
cdr3_length: 19
j_call: TRBJ1-5
clone_size: NA
cdr3_aa: CASSPKRGRGPYSNQPQHF
cdr3_nt: TGTGCCAGCTCACCAAAGAGAGGCAGGGGGCCTTATAGCAATCAGCCCCAGCATTTT

d_call: NA
v_call: TRBV5-1
cdr3_length: 15
j_call: TRBJ2-1
clone_size: NA
cdr3_aa: CASSLSGGPNNEQFF
cdr3_nt: TGCGCCAGCAGCTTGTCCGGAGGGCCAAACAATGAGCAGTTCTTC

d_call: NA
v_call: TRBV6-1
cdr3_length: 14
j_call: TRBJ2-5
clone_size: NA
cdr3_aa: CASTERVSGETQYF
cdr3_nt: TGTGCCAGCACCGAGAGGGTCTCTGGAGAGACCCAGTACTTC

d_call: TRBD1
v_call: TRBV18
cdr3_length: 17
j_call: TRBJ1-6
clone_size: once
cdr3_aa: CASSPVPGQGSSSPLHF
cdr3_nt: TGTGCCAGCTCACCAGTGCCGGGACAGGGATCAAGTTCACCCCTCCACTTT

d_call: TRBD1
v_call: TRBV29-1
cdr3_length: 11
j_call: TRBJ1-1
clone_size: NA
cdr3_aa: CSIDRATEAFF
cdr3_nt: TGCAGCATAGACAGGGCCACTGAAGCTTTCTTT

d_call: TRBD2
v_call: TRBV11-2
cdr3_length: 15
j_call: TRBJ2-7
clone_size: once
cdr3_aa: CASSLELAGSYEQYF
cdr3_nt: TGTGCCAGCAGCTTAGAACTAGCGGGATCCTACGAGCAGTACTTC

d_call: TRBD2
v_call: TRBV11-2
cdr3_length: 15
j_call: TRBJ2-7
clone_size: NA
cdr3_aa: CASSLGAGAKYEQYF
cdr3_nt: TGTGCCAGCAGCTTAGGAGCGGGGGCTAAGTACGAGCAGTACTTC

d_call: TRBD2
v_call: TRBV27
cdr3_length: 16
j_call: TRBJ2-1
clone_size: NA
cdr3_aa: CASSLGLAYTWEEQFF
cdr3_nt: TGTGCCAGCAGTCTGGGACTAGCGTACACCTGGGAGGAGCAGTTCTTC

d_call: NA
v_call: TRBV30
cdr3_length: 12
j_call: TRBJ2-7
clone_size: NA
cdr3_aa: CAWGRQSYEQYF
cdr3_nt: TGTGCCTGGGGTCGACAGTCCTACGAGCAGTACTTC

d_call: NA
v_call: TRBV4-1
cdr3_length: 17
j_call: TRBJ2-7
clone_size: once
cdr3_aa: CASSQVKTETAPYEQYF
cdr3_nt: TGCGCCAGCAGCCAAGTGAAGACGGAGACAGCTCCCTACGAGCAGTACTTC

d_call: NA
v_call: TRBV7-9
cdr3_length: 16
j_call: TRBJ1-3
clone_size: NA
cdr3_aa: CASSSSGQYSGNTIYF
cdr3_nt: TGTGCCAGCAGCTCCTCCGGACAGTACTCTGGAAACACCATATATTTT

d_call: NA
v_call: TRBV18
cdr3_length: 13
j_call: TRBJ2-5
clone_size: NA
cdr3_aa: CASSPGQLETQYF
cdr3_nt: TGTGCCAGCTCACCAGGACAGCTGGAGACCCAGTACTTC

d_call: TRBD1
v_call: TRBV23-1
cdr3_length: 16
j_call: TRBJ1-5
clone_size: NA
cdr3_aa: CASDFSDRGSNQPQHF
cdr3_nt: TGCGCCAGCGACTTCTCGGACAGGGGGAGCAATCAGCCCCAGCATTTT

d_call: NA
v_call: TRBV7-9
cdr3_length: 13
j_call: TRBJ2-1
clone_size: once
cdr3_aa: CASSERADNEQFF
cdr3_nt: TGTGCCAGCAGCGAGAGAGCGGACAATGAGCAGTTCTTC

d_call: NA
v_call: TRBV5-4
cdr3_length: 13
j_call: TRBJ2-7
clone_size: NA
cdr3_aa: CASSHPHGYEQYF
cdr3_nt: TGTGCCAGCAGCCATCCTCACGGCTACGAGCAGTACTTC

d_call: NA
v_call: TRBV30
cdr3_length: 13
j_call: TRBJ1-1
clone_size: NA
cdr3_aa: CAWTGQPNTEAFF
cdr3_nt: TGTGCCTGGACTGGACAGCCGAACACTGAAGCTTTCTTT

d_call: NA
v_call: TRBV6-1
cdr3_length: 14
j_call: TRBJ1-6
clone_size: NA
cdr3_aa: CASILRLSDSPLHF
cdr3_nt: TGTGCCAGCATTCTCAGGCTATCGGATTCACCCCTCCACTTT

d_call: NA
v_call: TRBV9
cdr3_length: 17
j_call: TRBJ2-1
clone_size: NA
cdr3_aa: CASSVGFSGQGDNEQFF
cdr3_nt: TGTGCCAGCAGCGTAGGCTTCTCGGGTCAGGGCGACAATGAGCAGTTCTTC

d_call: NA
v_call: TRBV7-8
cdr3_length: 13
j_call: TRBJ1-1
clone_size: NA
cdr3_aa: CASSLVFPGAAFF
cdr3_nt: TGTGCCAGCAGCTTAGTATTTCCGGGTGCAGCTTTCTTT

d_call: NA
v_call: TRBV7-3
cdr3_length: 14
j_call: TRBJ2-2
clone_size: NA
cdr3_aa: CASSTGQRVRELFF
cdr3_nt: TGTGCCAGCAGTACGGGACAGCGGGTCCGGGAGCTGTTTTTT

d_call: NA
v_call: TRBV10-3
cdr3_length: 14
j_call: TRBJ1-1
clone_size: few
cdr3_aa: CAHSKEGTSTEAFF
cdr3_nt: TGTGCCCACTCAAAGGAAGGGACTAGCACTGAAGCTTTCTTT

d_call: TRBD1
v_call: TRBV2
cdr3_length: 14
j_call: TRBJ2-7
clone_size: NA
cdr3_aa: CASIRDRRSYEQYF
cdr3_nt: TGTGCCAGCATACGGGACAGACGCTCCTACGAGCAGTACTTC

d_call: TRBD2
v_call: TRBV7-9
cdr3_length: 16
j_call: TRBJ2-7
clone_size: NA
cdr3_aa: CASTRSGRALDYEQYF
cdr3_nt: TGTGCCAGCACCCGTAGCGGGAGGGCCCTTGACTACGAGCAGTACTTC

d_call: TRBD2
v_call: TRBV5-6
cdr3_length: 17
j_call: TRBJ2-1
clone_size: NA
cdr3_aa: CASSLLSGGASYNEQFF
cdr3_nt: TGTGCCAGCAGCTTACTGAGCGGGGGGGCTTCCTACAATGAGCAGTTCTTC

d_call: TRBD1
v_call: TRBV18
cdr3_length: 15
j_call: TRBJ2-7
clone_size: NA
cdr3_aa: CASSNADGQGYEQYF
cdr3_nt: TGTGCCAGCTCAAACGCGGACGGACAGGGGTACGAGCAGTACTTC

d_call: NA
v_call: TRBV18
cdr3_length: 16
j_call: TRBJ1-6
clone_size: NA
cdr3_aa: CASSQGLMVANSPLHF
cdr3_nt: TGTGCCAGCTCACAGGGACTCATGGTTGCGAATTCACCCCTCCACTTT

d_call: NA
v_call: TRBV29-1
cdr3_length: 13
j_call: TRBJ2-5
clone_size: NA
cdr3_aa: CSVDSGAQETQYF
cdr3_nt: TGCAGCGTTGATTCAGGGGCCCAAGAGACCCAGTACTTC

d_call: TRBD2
v_call: TRBV11-2
cdr3_length: 15
j_call: TRBJ2-5
clone_size: NA
cdr3_aa: CASTERAGSEETQYF
cdr3_nt: TGTGCCAGCACCGAGAGAGCGGGAAGCGAGGAGACCCAGTACTTC

d_call: TRBD2
v_call: TRBV5-1
cdr3_length: 16
j_call: TRBJ2-3
clone_size: NA
cdr3_aa: CASSPPAGTSGGSQYF
cdr3_nt: TGCGCCAGCAGCCCCCCGGCGGGGACTAGCGGGGGTTCGCAGTATTTT

d_call: TRBD1
v_call: TRBV9
cdr3_length: 16
j_call: TRBJ2-1
clone_size: NA
cdr3_aa: CASSAVQGRGHDEQFF
cdr3_nt: TGTGCCAGCAGCGCAGTTCAAGGCAGGGGGCACGATGAGCAGTTCTTC

d_call: NA
v_call: TRBV7-3
cdr3_length: 15
j_call: TRBJ1-2
clone_size: NA
cdr3_aa: CASSLMGGANYGYTF
cdr3_nt: TGTGCCAGCAGCTTAATGGGTGGAGCTAACTATGGCTACACCTTC

d_call: NA
v_call: TRBV5-8
cdr3_length: 15
j_call: TRBJ1-4
clone_size: NA
cdr3_aa: CASSSYRPRGEKLFF
cdr3_nt: TGTGCCAGCAGCTCGTACAGACCCCGCGGGGAAAAACTGTTTTTT

d_call: TRBD2
v_call: TRBV7-9
cdr3_length: 16
j_call: TRBJ2-5
clone_size: NA
cdr3_aa: CASSLNLAANQETQYF
cdr3_nt: TGTGCCAGCAGCTTGAACCTAGCGGCGAACCAAGAGACCCAGTACTTC

d_call: NA
v_call: TRBV6-5
cdr3_length: 14
j_call: TRBJ1-1
clone_size: NA
cdr3_aa: CASSYSRGNTEAFF
cdr3_nt: TGTGCCAGCAGTTACTCGAGAGGGAACACTGAAGCTTTCTTT

d_call: NA
v_call: TRBV15
cdr3_length: 15
j_call: TRBJ1-3
clone_size: NA
cdr3_aa: CATSSGERSGNTIYF
cdr3_nt: TGTGCCACCAGCAGTGGAGAGCGGTCTGGAAACACCATATATTTT

d_call: NA
v_call: TRBV5-6
cdr3_length: 13
j_call: TRBJ1-2
clone_size: NA
cdr3_aa: CASSFARSYGYTF
cdr3_nt: TGTGCCAGCAGCTTTGCCAGGTCCTATGGCTACACCTTC

d_call: TRBD1
v_call: TRBV7-2
cdr3_length: 15
j_call: TRBJ1-2
clone_size: NA
cdr3_aa: CASTTAPGTAYGYTF
cdr3_nt: TGTGCCAGCACCACAGCCCCCGGGACAGCCTATGGCTACACCTTC

d_call: TRBD1
v_call: TRBV16
cdr3_length: 17
j_call: TRBJ1-6
clone_size: NA
cdr3_aa: CASLPLGQGGWDSPLHF
cdr3_nt: TGTGCCAGCCTCCCACTCGGACAGGGTGGATGGGATTCACCCCTCCACTTT

d_call: NA
v_call: TRBV11-2
cdr3_length: 12
j_call: TRBJ1-1
clone_size: NA
cdr3_aa: CASSSDIQEAFF
cdr3_nt: TGTGCCAGCAGCTCGGACATCCAAGAAGCTTTCTTT

d_call: TRBD2
v_call: TRBV27
cdr3_length: 18
j_call: TRBJ2-7
clone_size: NA
cdr3_aa: CANSSLLRVAGGLYEQYF
cdr3_nt: TGTGCCAACAGTTCCCTCCTCCGGGTAGCGGGAGGGCTCTACGAGCAGTACTTC

d_call: TRBD1
v_call: TRBV6-5
cdr3_length: 15
j_call: TRBJ2-6
clone_size: NA
cdr3_aa: CASSSQGAGANVLTF
cdr3_nt: TGTGCCAGCAGTTCACAGGGGGCTGGGGCCAACGTCCTGACTTTC